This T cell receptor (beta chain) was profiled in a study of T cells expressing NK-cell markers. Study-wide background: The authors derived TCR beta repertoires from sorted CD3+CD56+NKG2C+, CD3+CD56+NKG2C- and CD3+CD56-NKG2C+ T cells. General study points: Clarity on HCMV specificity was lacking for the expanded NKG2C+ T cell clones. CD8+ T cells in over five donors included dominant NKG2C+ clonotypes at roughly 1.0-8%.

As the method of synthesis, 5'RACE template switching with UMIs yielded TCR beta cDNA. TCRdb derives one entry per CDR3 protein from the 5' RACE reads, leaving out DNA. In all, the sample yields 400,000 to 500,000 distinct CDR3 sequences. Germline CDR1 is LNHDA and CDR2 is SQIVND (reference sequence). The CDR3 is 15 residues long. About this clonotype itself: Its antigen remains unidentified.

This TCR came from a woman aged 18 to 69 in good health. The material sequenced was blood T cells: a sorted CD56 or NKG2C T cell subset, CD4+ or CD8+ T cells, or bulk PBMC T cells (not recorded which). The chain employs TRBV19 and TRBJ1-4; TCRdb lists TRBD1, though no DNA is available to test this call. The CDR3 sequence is CASLSYNRANEKLFF. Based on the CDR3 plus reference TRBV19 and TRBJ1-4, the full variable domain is DGGITQSPKYLFRKEGQNVTLSCEQNLNHDAMYWYRQDPGQGLRLIYYSQIVNDFQKGDIAEGYSVSREKKESFPLTVTSAQKNPTAFYLCASLSYNRANEKLFFGSGTQLSVL.